These T cell receptor beta chains were read from a single sample in a study of blood T cell repertoires in COVID-19. Produced via immunoSEQ multiplex PCR; TCRdb's table is partial and in-frame only. The sample lists about 200,000 clones, roughly 90% occurring once. The sequencing sample was made of peripheral blood. The receptors derive from a man aged 50-60 years with acute or convalescent COVID-19. CDR3s leave out the opening cysteine and the closing phenylalanine or tryptophan.

v_call: TRBV2
j_call: TRBJ2-3
cdr3_aa: ASSRDRVGRTDTQY

v_call: TRBV10-2
j_call: TRBJ2-7
cdr3_aa: ASVGLTGNDEQY

v_call: TRBV5-4
j_call: TRBJ2-1
cdr3_aa: ASSLDRGSYNEQF

v_call: TRBV9
j_call: TRBJ2-2
cdr3_aa: ASGEQGAGELF

v_call: TRBV3-1/TRBV3-2
j_call: TRBJ2-3
cdr3_aa: ASSQRVGGTDTQY

v_call: TRBV18
j_call: TRBJ1-4
cdr3_aa: ASSQGANEKLF

v_call: TRBV7-2
j_call: TRBJ2-3
cdr3_aa: ASSPVDTQY

v_call: TRBV27
j_call: TRBJ1-1
cdr3_aa: ASSHRQASNTEAF

v_call: TRBV9
j_call: TRBJ2-3
cdr3_aa: ASSGASGIDTQY

v_call: TRBV28
j_call: TRBJ1-5
cdr3_aa: ASRVQKIWPQH

v_call: TRBV5-4
j_call: TRBJ2-1
cdr3_aa: ASSTGLAGAYNEQF